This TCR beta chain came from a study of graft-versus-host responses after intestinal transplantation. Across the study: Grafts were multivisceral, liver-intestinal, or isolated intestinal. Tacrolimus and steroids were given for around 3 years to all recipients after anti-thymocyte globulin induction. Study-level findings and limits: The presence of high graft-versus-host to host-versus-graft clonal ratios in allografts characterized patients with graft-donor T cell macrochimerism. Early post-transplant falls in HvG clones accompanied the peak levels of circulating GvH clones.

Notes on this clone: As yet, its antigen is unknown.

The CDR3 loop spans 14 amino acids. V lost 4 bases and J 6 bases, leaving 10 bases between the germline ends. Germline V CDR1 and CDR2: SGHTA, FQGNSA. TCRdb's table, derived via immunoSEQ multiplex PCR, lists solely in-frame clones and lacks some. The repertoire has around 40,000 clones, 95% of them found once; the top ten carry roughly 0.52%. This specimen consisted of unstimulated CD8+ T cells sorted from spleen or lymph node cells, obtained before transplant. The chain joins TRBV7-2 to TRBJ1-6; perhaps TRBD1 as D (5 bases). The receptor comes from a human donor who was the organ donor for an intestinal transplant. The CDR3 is CASSSGRFNSPLHF. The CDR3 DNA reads TGTGCCAGCAGCTCGGGACGGTTTAATTCACCCCTCCACTTT.